This T cell receptor (beta chain) was obtained from a study of blood T cells in healthy people across ages. Losses at the gene ends were 7 bases for V and 9 bases for J; bases not matched to a gene: 14. CDR1 and CDR2 from the germline V gene are MDHEN and SYDVKM. This CDR3 has 14 amino acids. The use of a sample-barcoded 5' primer and a J-beta primer mix characterized a second PCR of about 7 to 12 cycles. The template-switch adaptor, which had 12 random nucleotides, put a tag on each cDNA molecule. TCRdb passed the 5' RACE reads through MiXCR, listing each CDR3 protein once. The sample contains some 760,000 distinct CDR3 sequences, 20% to 25% of which appear only once. The study recruited healthy Caucasian donors from Russia who were aged about 6 to 90. This clonotype was observed a few times. This same sample was also taken into another study, of T cells of mothers and their children.

Sequenced sample: blood. The sequence came from a boy between 10 and 17 years old in good health. V is TRBV28 and J is TRBJ2-5; 7 bases match TRBD2. CDR3 DNA sequence: TGTGCCAGCACAAACGGGCTCTCCGCGGGGGCCCAGTACTTC. Its protein is CASTNGLSAGAQYF.